Listed below are T cell receptor beta chains from one sample, sequenced in a study of blood T cell repertoires in COVID-19. Data came from immunoSEQ multiplex PCR; TCRdb stores just in-frame clones and leaves some out. The sample carries 90,000 to 100,000 clones, around 87% recorded once. Sequenced sample: peripheral blood. The receptors originated from a human donor in a cohort sampled during active COVID-19. CDR3s include the opening cysteine and the closing phenylalanine or tryptophan. A D gene is named only where the DNA matches it firmly. The listing skips clone size in some rows; elsewhere it reads once, few, many or a size class.

TRBV5-4,.,.,TRBJ1-3,CASSEGVTGSTGNTIYF,TGTGCCAGCAGCGAAGGAGTTACGGGGAGCACAGGAAACACCATATATTTT
TRBV5-6,.,.,TRBJ2-5,CASSTRAPRWETQYF,TGTGCCAGCAGCACGAGGGCCCCGAGATGGGAGACCCAGTACTTC
TRBV11-2,.,few,TRBJ1-6,CASSLDMRRLNSPLHF,TGTGCCAGCAGCTTAGATATGAGGCGCCTGAATTCACCCCTCCACTTT
TRBV11-2,TRBD1,once,TRBJ2-3,CASSFRGQGTDTQYF,TGTGCCAGCAGCTTCCGTGGACAGGGGACAGATACGCAGTATTTT
TRBV10-1,.,few,TRBJ2-1,CASSAQGNEQFF,TGCGCCAGCAGTGCTCAGGGGAATGAGCAGTTCTTC
TRBV6-5,TRBD2,.,TRBJ2-7,CASRQAGGYEQYF,TGTGCCAGCAGACAGGCGGGAGGCTACGAGCAGTACTTC
TRBV5-1,TRBD2,.,TRBJ2-2,CASSEGLAGGTGELFF,TGCGCCAGCAGCGAGGGACTAGCGGGAGGTACCGGGGAGCTGTTTTTT
TRBV29-1,.,.,TRBJ2-7,CSVQVRSYEQYF,TGCAGCGTTCAAGTCAGGTCCTACGAGCAGTACTTC
TRBV6-1,.,.,TRBJ1-2,CASSEGGIYGYTF,TGTGCCAGCAGTGAGGGGGGGATCTATGGCTACACCTTC
TRBV7-2,TRBD2,.,TRBJ2-7,CASSLVGSGSSYEQYF,TGTGCCAGCAGCTTAGTAGGTAGCGGGAGCTCCTACGAGCAGTACTTC
TRBV7-9,.,.,TRBJ2-5,CASSSKETQYF,TGTGCCAGCAGCTCCAAAGAGACCCAGTACTTC
TRBV27,TRBD1,.,TRBJ2-1,CASSFGGQSYNEQFF,TGTGCCAGCAGTTTTGGGGGACAGTCCTACAATGAGCAGTTCTTC
TRBV5-8,.,.,TRBJ1-2,CASSELPVNYGYTF,TGTGCCAGCAGCGAACTTCCGGTTAACTATGGCTACACCTTC
TRBV10-3,.,.,TRBJ2-5,CAISDFRRVQETQYF,TGTGCCATCAGTGACTTTAGAAGAGTTCAAGAGACCCAGTACTTC
TRBV9,.,.,TRBJ2-1,CASSPPRGGGYNEQFF,TGTGCCAGCAGCCCCCCTAGGGGCGGCGGTTACAATGAGCAGTTCTTC
TRBV21-1,.,.,TRBJ2-5,CASTPGTGGQETQYF,TGTGCCAGCACCCCCGGGACAGGGGGGCAAGAGACCCAGTACTTC
TRBV19,.,few,TRBJ2-1,CASRGQTFYNEQFF,TGTGCCAGTAGAGGACAGACCTTCTACAATGAGCAGTTCTTC
TRBV11-2,TRBD2,.,TRBJ2-7,CASSLDPSGAGKQYF,TGTGCCAGCAGCTTAGATCCTAGCGGTGCAGGAAAGCAGTACTTC
TRBV3-1/TRBV3-2,TRBD1,.,TRBJ2-2,CASSPPRQGTGELFF,TGTGCCAGCAGCCCTCCCCGACAGGGCACCGGGGAGCTGTTTTTT
TRBV14,TRBD1,.,TRBJ2-7,CASSRPGTGGYEQYF,TGTGCCAGCAGCCGCCCCGGGACAGGGGGCTACGAGCAGTACTTC
TRBV5-4,TRBD2,.,TRBJ2-3,CASSPLSHGAGGADTQYF,TGTGCCAGCAGCCCGCTTTCCCACGGCGCGGGGGGGGCAGATACGCAGTATTTT
TRBV28,.,.,TRBJ2-7,CASSSNRDYEQYF,TGTGCCAGCAGTTCAAACAGGGACTACGAGCAGTACTTC
TRBV24-1,.,.,TRBJ1-2,CATSDRRQDKYGYTF,TGTGCCACCAGTGACCGGAGACAGGACAAATATGGCTACACCTTC
TRBV30,.,few,TRBJ1-1,CAWSLSGNTEAFF,TGTGCCTGGAGTTTATCCGGGAACACTGAAGCTTTCTTT
TRBV5-1,.,.,TRBJ1-2,CASSLPGDYGYTF,TGCGCCAGCAGCTTGCCAGGGGACTATGGCTACACCTTC
TRBV6-6,TRBD2,.,TRBJ2-1,CASSLGREWYNEQFF,TGTGCCAGCAGTTTGGGGCGGGAGTGGTACAATGAGCAGTTCTTC
TRBV7-9,TRBD2,.,TRBJ2-3,CASSAGLAGLDTQYF,TGTGCCAGCAGCGCGGGACTAGCGGGATTAGATACGCAGTATTTT
TRBV7-7,.,.,TRBJ2-1,CASSLETSPSGEQFF,TGTGCTAGCAGCTTAGAGACCTCTCCCTCGGGTGAGCAGTTCTTC
TRBV5-1,TRBD2,.,TRBJ2-3,CASSFTLLAGGSASTDTQYF,TGCGCCAGCAGCTTCACCCTACTAGCGGGGGGGTCCGCTAGCACAGATACGCAGTATTTT
TRBV6-5,TRBD1,.,TRBJ2-1,CASRTTGIYEQFF,TGTGCCAGCAGAACGACAGGGATCTATGAGCAGTTCTTC
TRBV5-5,TRBD1,.,TRBJ1-3,CASSRQGGNTIYF,TGTGCCAGCAGCCGACAGGGCGGAAACACCATATATTTT
TRBV2,.,.,TRBJ1-5,CASGLDRKRQPQHF,TGTGCCAGCGGCCTAGATAGGAAAAGGCAGCCCCAGCATTTT
TRBV19,TRBD1,once,TRBJ1-2,CASRTGPNYGYTF,TGTGCCAGCCGGACAGGGCCCAACTATGGCTACACCTTC
TRBV19,.,.,TRBJ1-4,CASSITTVQMNEKLFF,TGTGCCAGTAGTATAACCACGGTCCAAATGAATGAAAAACTGTTTTTT
TRBV10-2,TRBD2,.,TRBJ2-1,CASSEQREGPYNEQFF,TGCGCCAGCAGTGAGCAGCGGGAGGGCCCCTACAATGAGCAGTTCTTC
TRBV28,TRBD2,.,TRBJ2-2,CASSFFGLAGARDTGELFF,TGTGCCAGCAGTTTTTTTGGGCTAGCGGGGGCCCGGGACACCGGGGAGCTGTTTTTT
TRBV5-4,TRBD2,.,TRBJ2-3,CASSHSGTSGRNTQYF,TGTGCCAGCAGCCACTCCGGGACTAGCGGGAGAAATACGCAGTATTTT
TRBV6-5,TRBD1,.,TRBJ1-2,CASGFGTGGTYGYTF,TGTGCCAGCGGGTTCGGGACAGGGGGAACCTATGGCTACACCTTC
TRBV7-2,TRBD2,once,TRBJ2-2,CASSGLGGRAGTGELFF,TGTGCCAGCAGCGGGCTCGGCGGGAGGGCCGGCACCGGGGAGCTGTTTTTT
TRBV28,TRBD2,once,TRBJ2-6,CASSLSGRAIGANVLTF,TGTGCCAGCAGTCTCAGCGGGAGGGCCATTGGGGCCAACGTCCTGACTTTC
TRBV3-1/TRBV3-2,.,.,TRBJ1-2,CASSQEAGYSTF,TGTGCCAGCAGCCAAGAGGCGGGTTATAGCACCTTC
TRBV7-9,TRBD1,few,TRBJ2-7,CASSFSGGSYEQYF,TGTGCCAGCAGCTTTTCAGGGGGATCCTACGAGCAGTACTTC
TRBV3-1/TRBV3-2,.,.,TRBJ2-7,CASSPVAESSYEQYF,TGTGCCAGCAGCCCAGTCGCGGAAAGCTCCTACGAGCAGTACTTC
TRBV6-5,.,once,TRBJ2-6,CATCTEPGANVLTF,TGTGCCACCTGTACAGAGCCTGGGGCCAACGTCCTGACTTTC
TRBV10-2,TRBD1,.,TRBJ2-7,CASSEPGTGFYEQYF,TGCGCCAGCAGTGAGCCCGGGACAGGGTTTTACGAGCAGTACTTC
TRBV28,TRBD1,.,TRBJ2-1,CASSFPGQGHNEQFF,TGTGCCAGCAGTTTCCCGGGACAGGGACACAATGAGCAGTTCTTC
TRBV3-1/TRBV3-2,.,once,TRBJ1-5,CASSQDLIVQDSNQPQHF,TGTGCCAGCAGCCAAGATTTGATTGTCCAGGATAGCAATCAGCCCCAGCATTTT
TRBV7-9,.,few,TRBJ1-1,CASEAPDIQNTEAFF,TGTGCCAGCGAAGCCCCGGACATCCAGAACACTGAAGCTTTCTTT
TRBV6-5,TRBD2,.,TRBJ2-3,CASRIGGRTDTQYF,TGTGCCAGCAGAATCGGGGGGAGGACAGATACGCAGTATTTT
TRBV7-2,TRBD2,.,TRBJ2-1,CASSFSPPGTSGMDEQFF,TGTGCCAGCAGCTTCTCCCCCCCCGGGACTAGCGGGATGGATGAGCAGTTCTTC
TRBV6-1,.,.,TRBJ2-3,CASSEPLQFKDTQYF,TGTGCCAGCAGTGAACCCCTACAGTTCAAAGATACGCAGTATTTT
TRBV19,TRBD1,.,TRBJ2-7,CASSPGQGASYEQYF,TGTGCCAGTAGTCCAGGACAGGGGGCATCCTACGAGCAGTACTTC
TRBV5-1,.,.,TRBJ2-2,CASSSQVPPTGELFF,TGCGCCAGCAGCTCCCAGGTCCCCCCAACCGGGGAGCTGTTTTTT
TRBV29-1,.,.,TRBJ1-5,CSVGRVNQPQHF,TGCAGCGTTGGCAGGGTCAATCAGCCCCAGCATTTT
TRBV9,TRBD2,.,TRBJ2-2,CASSLTSGGRTGELFF,TGTGCCAGCAGCTTGACTAGCGGGGGACGTACCGGGGAGCTGTTTTTT
TRBV11-1,TRBD1,.,TRBJ2-7,CASSLTPGQGYEQYF,TGTGCCAGCAGCTTAACACCGGGACAGGGCTACGAGCAGTACTTC
TRBV7-9,TRBD2,.,TRBJ2-1,CASSLGRAFHNEQFF,TGTGCCAGCAGCCTAGGGAGGGCCTTCCACAATGAGCAGTTCTTC